This T cell receptor beta chain was recovered during a study of a mutant IDH1 vaccine in newly diagnosed glioma. Time point given: week 47, end of study. All doses held 300 ug of mutant IDH1 20-mer peptide, with topical imiquimod. Some clones are missing from TCRdb's copy, which holds only in-frame ones; the method was immunoSEQ multiplex PCR. This sample has about 67,000 clones, with less than 90% found just once. V lost 2 bases and J 5 bases, leaving 8 bases between the germline ends. Germline V gene lookup returns CDR1 SGHRS and CDR2 YFSETQ. The CDR3 runs 12 residues. In the case of this clone: Its target is not known.

Here the sequenced sample was PBMCs, taken from a glioma patient whose treatment included an IDH1 peptide vaccine. The TCR was taken from a young man with glioma. The gene calls are TRBV5-1 and TRBJ2-7; D unclear. The CDR3 here is CASSFPGDEQYF. The CDR3, as DNA: TGCGCCAGCAGCTTCCCGGGTGACGAGCAGTACTTC.